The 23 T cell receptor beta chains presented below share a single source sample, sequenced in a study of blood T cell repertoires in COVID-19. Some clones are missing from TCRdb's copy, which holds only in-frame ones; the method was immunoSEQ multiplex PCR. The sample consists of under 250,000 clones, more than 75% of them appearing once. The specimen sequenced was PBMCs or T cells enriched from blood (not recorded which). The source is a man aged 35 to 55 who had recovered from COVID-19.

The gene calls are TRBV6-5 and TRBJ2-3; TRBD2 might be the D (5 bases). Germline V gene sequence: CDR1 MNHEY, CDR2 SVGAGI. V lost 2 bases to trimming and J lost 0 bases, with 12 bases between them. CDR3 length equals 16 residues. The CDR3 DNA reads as TGTGCCAGCAGTTACGGCCCGGGGTCTAGCACAGATACGCAGTATTTT. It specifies CASSYGPGSSTDTQYF.

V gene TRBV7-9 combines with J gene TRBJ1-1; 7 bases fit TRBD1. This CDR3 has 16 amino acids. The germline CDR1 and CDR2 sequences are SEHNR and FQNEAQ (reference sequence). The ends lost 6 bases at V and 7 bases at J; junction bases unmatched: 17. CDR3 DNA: TGTGCCAGCAGATCCCCGAGTAGGGGACAGACGGTTGAAGCTTTCTTT. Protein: CASRSPSRGQTVEAFF.

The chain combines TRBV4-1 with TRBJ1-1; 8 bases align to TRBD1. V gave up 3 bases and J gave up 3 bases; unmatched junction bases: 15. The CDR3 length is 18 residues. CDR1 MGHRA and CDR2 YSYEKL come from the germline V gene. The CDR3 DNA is TGCGCCAGCAGCCAGCCGGGACAGGCTATGAGAGGGCACACTGAAGCTTTCTTT. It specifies CASSQPGQAMRGHTEAFF.

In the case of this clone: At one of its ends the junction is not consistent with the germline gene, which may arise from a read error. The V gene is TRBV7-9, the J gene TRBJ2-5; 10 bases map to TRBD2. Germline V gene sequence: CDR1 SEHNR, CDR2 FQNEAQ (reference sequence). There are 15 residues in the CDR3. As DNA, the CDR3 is TGTGCCAGCAGCCTAGCGGGAGTGTACCAAGAGACCCAGTACTTC. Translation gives CASSLAGVYQETQYF.

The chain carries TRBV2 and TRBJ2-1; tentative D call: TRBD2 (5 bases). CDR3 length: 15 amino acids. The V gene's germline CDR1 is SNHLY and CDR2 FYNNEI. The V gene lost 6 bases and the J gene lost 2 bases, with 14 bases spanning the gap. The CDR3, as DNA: TGTGCCAGCAGACTCCTAGCAGCCCCCTACAATGAGCAGTTCTTC. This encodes CASRLLAAPYNEQFF.

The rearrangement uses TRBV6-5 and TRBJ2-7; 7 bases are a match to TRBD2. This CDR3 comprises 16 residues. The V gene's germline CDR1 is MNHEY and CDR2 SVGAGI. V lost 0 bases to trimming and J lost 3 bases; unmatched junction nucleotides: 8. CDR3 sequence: CASSYSGYGGSYEQYF. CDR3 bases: TGTGCCAGCAGTTACTCGGGGTATGGCGGGAGCTACGAGCAGTACTTC.

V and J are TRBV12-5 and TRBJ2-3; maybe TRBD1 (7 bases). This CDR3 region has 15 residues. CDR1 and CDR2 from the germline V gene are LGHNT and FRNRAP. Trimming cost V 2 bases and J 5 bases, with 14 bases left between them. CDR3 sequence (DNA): TGTGCTAGTGGTTTGATTCTCCAGGGGGGAGATACGCAGTATTTT. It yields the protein CASGLILQGGDTQYF.

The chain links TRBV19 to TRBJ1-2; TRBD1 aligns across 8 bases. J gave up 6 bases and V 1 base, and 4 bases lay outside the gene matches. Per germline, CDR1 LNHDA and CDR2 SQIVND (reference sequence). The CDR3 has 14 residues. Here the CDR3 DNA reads TGTGCCAGTAGTATAGTGAACAGGGGGGATGGCTACACCTTC. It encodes CASSIVNRGDGYTF.

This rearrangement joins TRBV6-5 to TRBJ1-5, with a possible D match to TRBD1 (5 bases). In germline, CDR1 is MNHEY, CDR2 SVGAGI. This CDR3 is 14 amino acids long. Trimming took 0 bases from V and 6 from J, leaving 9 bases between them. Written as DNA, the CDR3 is TGTGCCAGCAGTTACTCGTCAGGGATTCAGCCCCAGCATTTT. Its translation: CASSYSSGIQPQHF.

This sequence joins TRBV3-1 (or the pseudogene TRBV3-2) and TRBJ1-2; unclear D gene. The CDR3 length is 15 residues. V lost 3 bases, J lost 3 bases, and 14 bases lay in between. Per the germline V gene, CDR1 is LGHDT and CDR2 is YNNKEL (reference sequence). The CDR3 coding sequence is TGTGCCAGCAGCCATAGTATCGGAGGAGACTATGGCTACACCTTC. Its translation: CASSHSIGGDYGYTF.

For the CDR3, the DNA is TGTGCCAGCAGCTTTGGCCGGAGCCCCTCTGGGGCCAACGTCCTGACTTTC. Protein sequence: CASSFGRSPSGANVLTF. The chain combines TRBV7-8 with TRBJ2-6; D is ambiguous. The CDR3 runs to 17 residues. Germline lookup yields CDR1 SGHVS and CDR2 FQNEAQ. Trimming pared 3 bases from V and 0 bases from J, leaving 12 bases between.

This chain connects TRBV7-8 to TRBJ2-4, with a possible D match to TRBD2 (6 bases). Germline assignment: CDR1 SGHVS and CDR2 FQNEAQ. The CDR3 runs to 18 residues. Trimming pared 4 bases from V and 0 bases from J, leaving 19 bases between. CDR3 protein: CASSSSGTGVLAKNIQYF. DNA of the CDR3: TGTGCCAGCAGCTCCAGCGGAACGGGAGTGCTAGCCAAAAACATTCAGTACTTC.

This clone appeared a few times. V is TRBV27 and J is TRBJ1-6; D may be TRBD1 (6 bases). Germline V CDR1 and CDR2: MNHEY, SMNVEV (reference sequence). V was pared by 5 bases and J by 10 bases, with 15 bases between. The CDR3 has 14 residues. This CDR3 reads CASSANTGYSPLHF. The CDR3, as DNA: TGTGCCAGCAGTGCCAACACAGGGTACTCACCCCTCCACTTT.

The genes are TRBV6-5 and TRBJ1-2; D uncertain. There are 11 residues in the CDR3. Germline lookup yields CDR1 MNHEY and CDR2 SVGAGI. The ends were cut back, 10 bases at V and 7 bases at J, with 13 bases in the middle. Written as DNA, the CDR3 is TGTGCCACTCGGAGAGGGCTTGGCTACACCTTC. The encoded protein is CATRRGLGYTF.

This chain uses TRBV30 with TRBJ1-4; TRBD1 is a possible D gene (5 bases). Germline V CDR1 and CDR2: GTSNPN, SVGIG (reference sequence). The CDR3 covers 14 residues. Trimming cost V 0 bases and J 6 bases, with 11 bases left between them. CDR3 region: CAWSVGGGDEKLFF. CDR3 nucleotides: TGTGCCTGGAGTGTGGGGGGAGGGGATGAAAAACTGTTTTTT.

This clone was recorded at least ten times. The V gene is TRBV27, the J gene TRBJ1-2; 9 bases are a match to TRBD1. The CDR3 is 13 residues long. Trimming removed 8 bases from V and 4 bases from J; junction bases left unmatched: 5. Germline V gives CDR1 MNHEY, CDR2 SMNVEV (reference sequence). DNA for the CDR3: TGTGCCAGCGGGCCGGACAGGGGCTATGGCTACACCTTC. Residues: CASGPDRGYGYTF.

CDR3 DNA sequence: TGTGCCAGCAGCCTCGGGACTAGCGTAGTGAGAGAGCAGTACTTC. This translates into CASSLGTSVVREQYF. The V call is TRBV3-1 (or the pseudogene TRBV3-2), the J call TRBJ2-7; TRBD2 matches at 10 bases. Germline CDR1 LGHDT, CDR2 YNNKEL (reference sequence). There are 15 residues in the CDR3. Trimming took 4 bases from V and 7 from J; bases not matched to a gene: 10.

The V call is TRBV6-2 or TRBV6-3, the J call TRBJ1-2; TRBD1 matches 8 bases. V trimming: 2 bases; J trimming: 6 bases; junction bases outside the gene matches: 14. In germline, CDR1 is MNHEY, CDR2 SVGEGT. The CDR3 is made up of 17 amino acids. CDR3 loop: CASSYGGALDRENGYTF. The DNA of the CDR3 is TGTGCCAGCAGTTACGGGGGCGCCTTGGACAGGGAAAATGGCTACACCTTC.

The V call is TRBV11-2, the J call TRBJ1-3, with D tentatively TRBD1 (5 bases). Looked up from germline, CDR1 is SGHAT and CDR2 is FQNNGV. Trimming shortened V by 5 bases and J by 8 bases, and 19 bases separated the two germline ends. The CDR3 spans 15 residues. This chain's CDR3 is CASSPRGTGEDTIYF. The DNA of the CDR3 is TGTGCCAGCAGCCCACGGGGGACGGGAGAGGACACCATATATTTT.

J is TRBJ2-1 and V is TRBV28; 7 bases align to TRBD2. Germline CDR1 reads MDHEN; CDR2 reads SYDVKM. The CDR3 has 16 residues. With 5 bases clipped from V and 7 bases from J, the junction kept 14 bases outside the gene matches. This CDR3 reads CASSPPARESGNEQFF. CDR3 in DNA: TGTGCCAGCAGTCCCCCAGCGCGGGAGAGTGGAAATGAGCAGTTCTTC.

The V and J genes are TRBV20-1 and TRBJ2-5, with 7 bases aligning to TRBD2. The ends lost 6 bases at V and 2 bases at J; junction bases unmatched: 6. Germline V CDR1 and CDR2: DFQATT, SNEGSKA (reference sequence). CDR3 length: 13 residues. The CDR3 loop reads CSASGLVQETQYF. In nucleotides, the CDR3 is TGCAGTGCAAGTGGACTAGTTCAAGAGACCCAGTACTTC.

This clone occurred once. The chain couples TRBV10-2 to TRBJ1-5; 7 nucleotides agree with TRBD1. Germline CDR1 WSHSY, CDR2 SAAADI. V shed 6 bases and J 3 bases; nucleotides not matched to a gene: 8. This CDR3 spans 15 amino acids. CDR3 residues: CASSLTGQNNQPQHF. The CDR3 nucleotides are TGCGCCAGCAGCCTAACGGGACAGAACAATCAGCCCCAGCATTTT.

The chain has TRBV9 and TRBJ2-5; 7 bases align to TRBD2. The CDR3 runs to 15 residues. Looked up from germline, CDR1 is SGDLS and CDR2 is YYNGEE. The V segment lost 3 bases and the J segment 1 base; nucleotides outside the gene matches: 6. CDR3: CASSAWDYPQETQYF. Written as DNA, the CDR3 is TGTGCCAGCAGCGCCTGGGACTACCCCCAAGAGACCCAGTACTTC.